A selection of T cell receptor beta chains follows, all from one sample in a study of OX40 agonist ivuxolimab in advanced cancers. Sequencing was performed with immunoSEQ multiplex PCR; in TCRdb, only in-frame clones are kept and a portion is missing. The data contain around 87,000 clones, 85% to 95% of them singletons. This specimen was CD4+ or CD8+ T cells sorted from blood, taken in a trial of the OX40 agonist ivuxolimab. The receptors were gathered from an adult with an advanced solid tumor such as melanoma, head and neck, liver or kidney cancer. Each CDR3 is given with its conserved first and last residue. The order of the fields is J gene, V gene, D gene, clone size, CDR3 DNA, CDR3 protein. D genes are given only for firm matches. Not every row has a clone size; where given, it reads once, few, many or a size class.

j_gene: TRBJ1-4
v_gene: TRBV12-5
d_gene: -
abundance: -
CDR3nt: TGTGCTAGTGGTTTGCCCCCGGGGGGGGGCGCCGGTAATGAAAAACTGTTTTTT
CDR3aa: CASGLPPGGGAGNEKLFF

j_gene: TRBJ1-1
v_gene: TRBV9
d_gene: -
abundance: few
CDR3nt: TGTGCCAGCGGTCCGTCAGGGGTTTTCACTGAAGCTTTCTTT
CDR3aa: CASGPSGVFTEAFF

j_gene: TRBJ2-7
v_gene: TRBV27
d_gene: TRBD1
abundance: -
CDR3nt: TGTGCCAGCAGCCCCGGGACAGGGGGTGTGTACGAGCAGTACTTC
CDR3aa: CASSPGTGGVYEQYF

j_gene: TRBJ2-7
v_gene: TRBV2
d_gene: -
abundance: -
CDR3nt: TGTGCCAGCAGGGGGGATAACTACGAGCAGTACTTC
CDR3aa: CASRGDNYEQYF

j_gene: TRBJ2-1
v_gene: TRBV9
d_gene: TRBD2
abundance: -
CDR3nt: TGTGCCAGCAGCGGTGCTAGCGGGATTAGCTACAATGAGCAGTTCTTC
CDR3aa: CASSGASGISYNEQFF

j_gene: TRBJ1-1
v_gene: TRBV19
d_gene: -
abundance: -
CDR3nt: TGTGCCAGTAGTAATGAGGTCCCAGGGGATATGGAAGCTTTCTTT
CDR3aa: CASSNEVPGDMEAFF

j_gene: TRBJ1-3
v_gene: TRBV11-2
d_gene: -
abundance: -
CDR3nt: TGTGCCAGCAGCTTTGTCGGCTCTGGAAACACCATATATTTT
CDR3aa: CASSFVGSGNTIYF

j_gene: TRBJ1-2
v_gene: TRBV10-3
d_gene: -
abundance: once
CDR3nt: TGTGCCATCAGCGAAAAGGGGAGGGGGGCGCGTTGGAACTATGGCTACACCTTC
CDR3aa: CAISEKGRGARWNYGYTF

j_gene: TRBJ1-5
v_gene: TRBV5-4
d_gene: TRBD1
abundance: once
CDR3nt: TGTGCCAGCAGCCCCGGGACAGCCCTGAATCAGCCCCAGCATTTT
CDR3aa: CASSPGTALNQPQHF

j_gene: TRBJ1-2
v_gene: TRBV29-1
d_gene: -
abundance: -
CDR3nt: TGCAGCGGCCTAACAGGGAGAGGGTCCTACACCTTC
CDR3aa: CSGLTGRGSYTF

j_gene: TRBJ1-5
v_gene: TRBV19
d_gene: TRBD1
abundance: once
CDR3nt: TGTGGCACAGGGGAGCGCAATCAGCCCCAGCATTTT
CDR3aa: CGTGERNQPQHF

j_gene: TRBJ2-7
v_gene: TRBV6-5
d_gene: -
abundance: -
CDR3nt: TGTGCCAGCAGCCCTAGGAGGGACCCCTACGAGCAGTACTTC
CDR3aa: CASSPRRDPYEQYF

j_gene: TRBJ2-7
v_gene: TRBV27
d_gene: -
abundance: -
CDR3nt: TGTGCCAGCAGTCCTTCCCCCAAAACCTCCTACGAGCAGTACTTC
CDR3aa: CASSPSPKTSYEQYF

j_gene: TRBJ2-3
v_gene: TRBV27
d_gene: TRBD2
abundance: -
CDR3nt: TGTGCCAGCAGTTTATCTGCGACTAGCGGGAACACAGATACGCAGTATTTT
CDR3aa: CASSLSATSGNTDTQYF

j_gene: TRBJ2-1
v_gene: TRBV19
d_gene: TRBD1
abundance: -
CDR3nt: TGTGCCAGTAGTATCGGGACAGGGTACAATGAGCAGTTCTTC
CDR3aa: CASSIGTGYNEQFF

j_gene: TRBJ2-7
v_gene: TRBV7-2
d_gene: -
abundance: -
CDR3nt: TGTGCCAGCAGCTTAGGTAGCCCGGCATCCTACTACGAGCAGTACTTC
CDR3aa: CASSLGSPASYYEQYF

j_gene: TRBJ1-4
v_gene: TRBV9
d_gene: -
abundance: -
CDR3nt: TGTGCCAGCAGCGCCTCCGGGACGCCGAGGGAAAAACTGTTTTTT
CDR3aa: CASSASGTPREKLFF

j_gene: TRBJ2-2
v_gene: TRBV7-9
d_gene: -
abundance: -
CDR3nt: TGTGCCAGCAGCTACGTCGGGACCGGGGAGCTGTTTTTT
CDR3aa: CASSYVGTGELFF

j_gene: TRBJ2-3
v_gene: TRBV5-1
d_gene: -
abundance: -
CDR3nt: TGCGCCAGCAGCTTTAATTGGGCAGGGGTTTTATCGGGCACAGATACGCAGTATTTT
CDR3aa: CASSFNWAGVLSGTDTQYF

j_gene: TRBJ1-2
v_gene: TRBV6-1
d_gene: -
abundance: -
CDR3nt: TGTGCCAGCAGTGAAGCTGAGGTTACAGACCCATTCTATGGCTACACCTTC
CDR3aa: CASSEAEVTDPFYGYTF

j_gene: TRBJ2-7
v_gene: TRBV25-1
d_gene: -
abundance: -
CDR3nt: TGTGCCAGCAGTGAATGGGGGGCGGGCCCCTACGAGCAGTACTTC
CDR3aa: CASSEWGAGPYEQYF

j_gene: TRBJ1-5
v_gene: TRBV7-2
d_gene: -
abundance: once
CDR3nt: TGTGCCAGCAGCTCATTACAAGGGGATCAGCCCCAGCATTTT
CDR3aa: CASSSLQGDQPQHF

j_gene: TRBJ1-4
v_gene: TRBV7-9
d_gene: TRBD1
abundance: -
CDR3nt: TGTGCCAGCAGCTTCCTACAGGGGAATTGGGAAAAACTGTTTTTT
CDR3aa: CASSFLQGNWEKLFF

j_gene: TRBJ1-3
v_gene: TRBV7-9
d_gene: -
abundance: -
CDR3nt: TGTGCCAGCAGCTGGTGGCAAGAAAACACCATATATTTT
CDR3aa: CASSWWQENTIYF

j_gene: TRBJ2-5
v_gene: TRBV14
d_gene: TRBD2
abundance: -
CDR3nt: TGTGCCAGCAGCCAAGATCTAGCGGGGCAAGAGACCCAGTACTTC
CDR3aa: CASSQDLAGQETQYF

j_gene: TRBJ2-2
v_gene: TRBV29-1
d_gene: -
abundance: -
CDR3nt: TGCAGCGCTGCAGGGATTGGGTACACCGGGGAGCTGTTTTTT
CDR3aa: CSAAGIGYTGELFF

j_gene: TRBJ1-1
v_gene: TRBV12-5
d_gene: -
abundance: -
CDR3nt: TGTGCTAGTGGTTTAGAAACCTGGGTGAACACTGAAGCTTTCTTT
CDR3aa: CASGLETWVNTEAFF

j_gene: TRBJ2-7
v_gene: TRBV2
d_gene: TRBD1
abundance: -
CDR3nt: TGTGCCAGCAACATGCTATGGACAGGGATCTACGAGCAGTACTTC
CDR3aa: CASNMLWTGIYEQYF

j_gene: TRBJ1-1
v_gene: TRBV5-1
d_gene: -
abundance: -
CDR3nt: TGCGCCAGCAGCTTGGCCGGGCGGGACGCTGAAGCTTTCTTT
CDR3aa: CASSLAGRDAEAFF

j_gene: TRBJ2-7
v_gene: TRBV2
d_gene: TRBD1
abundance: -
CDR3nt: TGTGCCACCATTGATATGAACAGGGGGCTCGGCGAGCAGTACTTC
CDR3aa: CATIDMNRGLGEQYF

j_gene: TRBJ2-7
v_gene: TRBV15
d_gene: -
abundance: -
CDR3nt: TGTGCCACCAGCAGAGCCGGACAGAGGGGCTACGAGCAGTACTTC
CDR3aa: CATSRAGQRGYEQYF

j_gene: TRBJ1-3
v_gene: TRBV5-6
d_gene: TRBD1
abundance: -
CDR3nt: TGTGCCAGCAGCGCGACCTTTCCCGACAGGGGAACCGGTGGAAACACCATATATTTT
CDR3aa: CASSATFPDRGTGGNTIYF

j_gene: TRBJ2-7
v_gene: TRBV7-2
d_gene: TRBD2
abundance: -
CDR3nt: TGTGCCAGCAGCCCTTGGGGACTAGCGGGGGGGCTCTACGAGCAGTACTTC
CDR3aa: CASSPWGLAGGLYEQYF

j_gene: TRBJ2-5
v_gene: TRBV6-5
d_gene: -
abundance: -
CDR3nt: TGTGCCAGCAGCCGAGACCCGGCAGGACAAGAGACCCAGTACTTC
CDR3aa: CASSRDPAGQETQYF

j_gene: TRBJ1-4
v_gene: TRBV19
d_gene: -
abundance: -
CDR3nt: TGTGCCAGTAGTCGACAGGTCTTTAATGAAAAACTGTTTTTT
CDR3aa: CASSRQVFNEKLFF

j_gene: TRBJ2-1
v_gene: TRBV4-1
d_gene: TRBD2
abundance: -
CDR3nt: TGCGCCAGCAGCCTCCTTACGACTAGCGGGGCGTCCCGCTCCTACAATGAGCAGTTCTTC
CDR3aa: CASSLLTTSGASRSYNEQFF

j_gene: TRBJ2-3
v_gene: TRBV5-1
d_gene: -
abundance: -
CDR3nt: TGCGCCAGCAGCTTGGCTGGGGTTCCCACAGATACGCAGTATTTT
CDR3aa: CASSLAGVPTDTQYF

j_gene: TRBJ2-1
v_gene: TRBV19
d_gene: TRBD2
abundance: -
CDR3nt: TGTGCCAGTACCCCGACTAGCGGGAGATACAATGAGCAGTTCTTC
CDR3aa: CASTPTSGRYNEQFF

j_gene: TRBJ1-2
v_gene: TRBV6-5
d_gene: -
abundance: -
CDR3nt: TGTGCCAGCAGTTACTTCGGGGATGGCTACACCTTC
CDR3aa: CASSYFGDGYTF

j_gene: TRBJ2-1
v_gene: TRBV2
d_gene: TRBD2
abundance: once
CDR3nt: TGTGCCAGCAGTGTGAGCGGGAGGAATGAGCAGTTCTTC
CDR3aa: CASSVSGRNEQFF

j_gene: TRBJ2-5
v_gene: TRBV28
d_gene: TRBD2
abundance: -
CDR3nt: TGTGCCAGCAGTTCTAGCGGGGGGGAAGAGACCCAGTACTTC
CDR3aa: CASSSSGGEETQYF

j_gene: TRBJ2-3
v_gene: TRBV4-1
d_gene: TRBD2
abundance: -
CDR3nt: TGCGCCAGCAGCCACAGACTAGCGAGTACAGATACGCAGTATTTT
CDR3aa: CASSHRLASTDTQYF